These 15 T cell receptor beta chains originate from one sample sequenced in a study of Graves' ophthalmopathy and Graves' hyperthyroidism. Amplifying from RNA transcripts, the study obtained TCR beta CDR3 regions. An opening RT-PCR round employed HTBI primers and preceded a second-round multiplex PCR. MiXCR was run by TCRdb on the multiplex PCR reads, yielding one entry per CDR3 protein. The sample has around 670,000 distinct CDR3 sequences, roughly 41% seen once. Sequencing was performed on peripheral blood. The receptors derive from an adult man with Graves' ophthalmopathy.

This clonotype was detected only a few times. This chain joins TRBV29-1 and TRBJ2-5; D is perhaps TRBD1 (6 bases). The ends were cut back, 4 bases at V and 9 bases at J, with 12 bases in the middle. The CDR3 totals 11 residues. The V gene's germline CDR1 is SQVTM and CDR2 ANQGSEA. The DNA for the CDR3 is TGCAGCGTTGCACAGGGTGAGGCCCAGTACTTC. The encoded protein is CSVAQGEAQYF.

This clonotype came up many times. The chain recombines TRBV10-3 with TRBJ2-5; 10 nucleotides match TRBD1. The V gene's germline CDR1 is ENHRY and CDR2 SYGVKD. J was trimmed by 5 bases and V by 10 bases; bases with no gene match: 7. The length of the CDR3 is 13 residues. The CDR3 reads CATRGTGVETQYF. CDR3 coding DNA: TGTGCCACCCGGGGGACAGGGGTCGAGACCCAGTACTTC.

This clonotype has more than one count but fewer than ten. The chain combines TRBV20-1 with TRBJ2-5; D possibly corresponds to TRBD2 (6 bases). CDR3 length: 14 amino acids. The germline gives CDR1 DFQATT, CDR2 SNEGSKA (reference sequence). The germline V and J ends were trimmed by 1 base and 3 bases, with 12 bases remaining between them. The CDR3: CSARGGTFEETQYF. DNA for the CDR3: TGCAGTGCTAGAGGGGGGACTTTTGAAGAGACCCAGTACTTC.

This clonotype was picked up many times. This CDR3 is CSVEGLGGYEKLFF. The CDR3 DNA reads TGCAGCGTTGAAGGTCTTGGCGGCTACGAAAAACTGTTTTTT. This chain connects TRBV29-1 to TRBJ1-4; D remains unclear. V was shortened by 1 base and J by 8 bases, with 14 bases between the two germline ends. In germline, CDR1 is SQVTM, CDR2 ANQGSEA. The CDR3 loop spans 14 amino acids.

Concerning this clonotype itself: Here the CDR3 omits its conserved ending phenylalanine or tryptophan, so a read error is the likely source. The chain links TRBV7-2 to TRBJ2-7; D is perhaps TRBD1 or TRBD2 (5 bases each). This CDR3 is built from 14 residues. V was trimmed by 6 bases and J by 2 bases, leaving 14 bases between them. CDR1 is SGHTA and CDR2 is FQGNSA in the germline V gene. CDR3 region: CASSYDRGPYEQYL. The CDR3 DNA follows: TGTGCCAGCAGTTACGACCGGGGCCCCTACGAGCAGTACTTA.

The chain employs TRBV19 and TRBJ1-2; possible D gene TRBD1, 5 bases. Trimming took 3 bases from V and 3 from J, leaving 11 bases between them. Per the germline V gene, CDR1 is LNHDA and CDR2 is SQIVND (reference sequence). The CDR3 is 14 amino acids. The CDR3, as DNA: TGTGCCAGTAGTATGCCTCAGGGTGACTATGGCTACACCTTC. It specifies CASSMPQGDYGYTF.

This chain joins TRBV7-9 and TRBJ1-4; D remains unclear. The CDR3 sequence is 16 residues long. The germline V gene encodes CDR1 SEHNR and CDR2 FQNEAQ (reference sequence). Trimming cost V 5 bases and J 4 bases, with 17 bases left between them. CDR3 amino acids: CASSQDPSSFNEKLFF. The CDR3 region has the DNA TGTGCCAGCAGCCAAGATCCGAGTAGCTTTAATGAAAAACTGTTTTTT.

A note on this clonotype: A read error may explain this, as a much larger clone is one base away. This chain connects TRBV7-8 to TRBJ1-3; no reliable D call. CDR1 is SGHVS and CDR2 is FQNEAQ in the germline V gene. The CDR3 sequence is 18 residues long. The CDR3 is CGSSSSGMMGISGNTIYF. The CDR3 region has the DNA TGTGGCAGCAGCTCTTCGGGGATGATGGGAATCTCTGGAAACACCATATATTTT.

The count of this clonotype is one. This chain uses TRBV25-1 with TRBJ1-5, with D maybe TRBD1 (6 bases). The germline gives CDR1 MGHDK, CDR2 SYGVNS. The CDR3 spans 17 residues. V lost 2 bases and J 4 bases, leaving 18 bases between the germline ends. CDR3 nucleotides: TGTGCCAGCAGTGAAGCGCCAGGGGCCGCCTCAAATCAGCCCCAGCATTTT. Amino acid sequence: CASSEAPGAASNQPQHF.

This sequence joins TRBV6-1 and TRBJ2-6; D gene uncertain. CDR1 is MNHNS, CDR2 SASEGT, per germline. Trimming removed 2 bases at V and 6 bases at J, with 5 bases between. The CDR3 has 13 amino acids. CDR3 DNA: TGTGCCAGCAGTGAATCCTTGGCCAACGTCCTGACTTTC. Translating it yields CASSESLANVLTF.

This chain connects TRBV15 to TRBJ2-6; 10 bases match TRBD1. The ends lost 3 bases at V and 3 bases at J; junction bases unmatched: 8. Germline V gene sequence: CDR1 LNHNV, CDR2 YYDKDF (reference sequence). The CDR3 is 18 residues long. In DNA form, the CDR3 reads TGTGCCACCAGCAGGGTGGACAGGGGGAGATATGGGGCCAACGTCCTGACTTTC. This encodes CATSRVDRGRYGANVLTF.

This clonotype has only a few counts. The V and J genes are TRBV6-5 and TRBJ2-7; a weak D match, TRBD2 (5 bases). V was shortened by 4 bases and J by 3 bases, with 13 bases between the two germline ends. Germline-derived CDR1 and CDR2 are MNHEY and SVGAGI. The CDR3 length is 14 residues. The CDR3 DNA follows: TGTGCCAGCAGTTTCGACCACCGGGACTACGAGCAGTACTTC. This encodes CASSFDHRDYEQYF.

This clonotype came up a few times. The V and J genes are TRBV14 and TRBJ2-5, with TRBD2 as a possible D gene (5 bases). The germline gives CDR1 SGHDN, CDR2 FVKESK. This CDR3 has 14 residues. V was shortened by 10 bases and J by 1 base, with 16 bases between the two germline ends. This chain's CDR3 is CANSPELAQETQYF. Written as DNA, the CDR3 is TGTGCCAACTCACCCGAGCTAGCCCAAGAGACCCAGTACTTC.

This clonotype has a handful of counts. CDR3 sequence reads: CASSPSGQATNEKLFF. The CDR3 nucleotides are TGTGCCAGCTCACCATCGGGACAGGCAACTAATGAAAAACTGTTTTTT. V and J are TRBV9 and TRBJ1-4, with 8 bases matching TRBD1. Germline-derived CDR1 and CDR2 are SGDLS and YYNGEE. V lost 7 bases and J lost 0; bases outside the gene matches: 8. This CDR3 has 16 amino acids. Looking up the rest from reference TRBV9 and TRBJ1-4 gives the full variable domain: DSGVTQTPKHLITATGQRVTLRCSPRSGDLSVYWYQQSLDQGLQFLIQYYNGEERAKGNILERFSAQQFPDLHSELNLSSLELGDSALYFCASSPSGQATNEKLFFGSGTQLSVL.

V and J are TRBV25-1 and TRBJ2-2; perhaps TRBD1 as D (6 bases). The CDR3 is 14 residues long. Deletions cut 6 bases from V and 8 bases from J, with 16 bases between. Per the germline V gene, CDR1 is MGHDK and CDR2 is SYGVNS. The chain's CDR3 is CASSLDRSLGELFF. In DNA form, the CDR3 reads TGTGCCAGCAGCTTAGACAGGTCTTTGGGGGAGCTGTTTTTT.